The rows below give T cell receptor beta chains drawn from one sample of a study of cytomegalovirus exposure and HLA in healthy donors. Only in-frame clones appear in the TCRdb table, and some are missing; sequencing was by immunoSEQ multiplex PCR. The sample comprises 85,000 to 95,000 clones, 60% to 80% of which are singletons, and about 5.9% rests with the top ten. The sequencing input was PBMCs. These receptors came from a woman in her thirties in good health and CMV-seronegative. Each CDR3 is given without its conserved first and last residue.

cdr3_aa: ASSYSQVLEQY
v_call: TRBV6-5

cdr3_aa: ASSASGQEGTEAF
v_call: TRBV2

cdr3_aa: ASSPRTGQTYEQY
v_call: TRBV7-9

cdr3_aa: ASTLVDPTYNEQF
v_call: TRBV27

cdr3_aa: ASPRGDTQY
v_call: TRBV2

cdr3_aa: ASSPPGGASYEQY
v_call: TRBV7-6

cdr3_aa: ASSLQQGRTEAF
v_call: TRBV4-3

cdr3_aa: ASKLDRGRRTEAF
v_call: TRBV6-4

cdr3_aa: ASSFTGYNEQF
v_call: TRBV6-5

cdr3_aa: SAGDSPNSPLH
v_call: TRBV29-1

cdr3_aa: ASSRGGVNANTGELF
v_call: TRBV5-4

cdr3_aa: ASSLKVIDRDGEKLF
v_call: TRBV5-1

cdr3_aa: ASSITSHRGTQY
v_call: TRBV19

cdr3_aa: ASRTGVTNQPQH
v_call: TRBV27

cdr3_aa: ASIKGVTGEKLF
v_call: TRBV19

cdr3_aa: ASSLSEDWRSYEQY
v_call: TRBV28

cdr3_aa: ASSLDIFYEQY
v_call: TRBV28

cdr3_aa: ASSVEATASYGYT
v_call: TRBV9

cdr3_aa: ASSPIVGGGSQY
v_call: TRBV27

cdr3_aa: ASSLGGDFYEQY
v_call: TRBV5-1

cdr3_aa: SVKYTGETQY
v_call: TRBV29-1